One and the same sample provided the 2 T cell receptor beta chains below, sequenced in a study of T cells in tumors after PD-1 blockade. TCRdb keeps only in-frame clones here, not all; method: immunoSEQ multiplex PCR. The data contain some 47,000 clones, more than 75% of them singletons. This material consisted of PBMCs, taken before anti-PD-1 treatment. Receptors originate from a human donor with basal cell carcinoma.

The genes are TRBV1 and TRBJ2-3; the table's D call of TRBD2 was not tested on the DNA. TRBV1 is recorded as a pseudogene. The CDR3 totals 13 residues. The CDR3 bases are TGCACCAGCAGCCCTCGGAGCACAGATACGCAGTATTTT. This encodes CTSSPRSTDTQYF.

This clone was detected only once. The CDR3: CASSQEGHRGLLHF. The CDR3 DNA is TGTGCCAGCAGCCAAGAAGGGCACAGGGGGCTCCTCCACTTT. The V gene is TRBV4-2, the J gene TRBJ1-6; 9 bases are a match to TRBD1. Germline assignment: CDR1 LGHNA and CDR2 YNFKEQ. The CDR3 spans 14 residues. The ends lost 0 bases at V and 15 bases at J; junction bases unmatched: 6.